This T cell receptor beta chain comes out of a study of blood T cell repertoires in COVID-19. Across the study: The United States, Italy and Spain were the sources of the acute and convalescent COVID-19 samples. Sources were T cells, B-cell-depleted T cells, or PBMCs; the material itself was cDNA or gDNA.

This clone was picked up one time. Study processing details: Amplification from reference gene primers served as the basis for estimated nucleated cell counts. TCRdb's table, derived via immunoSEQ multiplex PCR, lists solely in-frame clones and lacks some. The V and J calls and clone size were taken over from that table, and D and trimming were inferred from the DNA. The sample carries 200,000 to 250,000 clones, around 82% recorded once. The length of the CDR3 is 16 residues. Between the trimmed V and J ends, which lost 0 bases and 1 base, there was a span of 10 bases. In germline, CDR1 is MGHRA, CDR2 YSYEKL.

The chain has TRBV4-1 and TRBJ1-5, with TRBD1 as a possible D gene (6 bases). The receptor comes from a woman between 55 and 75 years old with acute or convalescent COVID-19. Sequenced sample: peripheral blood. CDR3 loop: CASSQDGTRSNQPQHF. DNA of the CDR3: TGCGCCAGCAGCCAAGACGGGACAAGGAGCAATCAGCCCCAGCATTTT.